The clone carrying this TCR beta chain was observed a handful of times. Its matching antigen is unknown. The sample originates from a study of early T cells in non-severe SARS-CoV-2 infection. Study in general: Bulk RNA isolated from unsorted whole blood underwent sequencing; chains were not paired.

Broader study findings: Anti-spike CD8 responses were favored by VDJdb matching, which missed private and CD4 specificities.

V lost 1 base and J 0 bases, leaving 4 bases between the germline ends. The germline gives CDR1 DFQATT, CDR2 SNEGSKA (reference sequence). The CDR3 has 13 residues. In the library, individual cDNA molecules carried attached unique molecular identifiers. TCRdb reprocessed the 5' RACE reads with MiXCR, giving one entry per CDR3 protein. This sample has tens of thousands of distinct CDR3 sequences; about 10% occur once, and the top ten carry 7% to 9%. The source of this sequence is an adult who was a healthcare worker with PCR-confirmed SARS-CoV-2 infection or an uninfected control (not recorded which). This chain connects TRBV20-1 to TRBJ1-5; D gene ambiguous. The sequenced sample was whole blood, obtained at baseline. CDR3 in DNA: TGCAGTGCTAGAGGGGATAGCAATCAGCCCCAGCATTTT. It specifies CSARGDSNQPQHF.